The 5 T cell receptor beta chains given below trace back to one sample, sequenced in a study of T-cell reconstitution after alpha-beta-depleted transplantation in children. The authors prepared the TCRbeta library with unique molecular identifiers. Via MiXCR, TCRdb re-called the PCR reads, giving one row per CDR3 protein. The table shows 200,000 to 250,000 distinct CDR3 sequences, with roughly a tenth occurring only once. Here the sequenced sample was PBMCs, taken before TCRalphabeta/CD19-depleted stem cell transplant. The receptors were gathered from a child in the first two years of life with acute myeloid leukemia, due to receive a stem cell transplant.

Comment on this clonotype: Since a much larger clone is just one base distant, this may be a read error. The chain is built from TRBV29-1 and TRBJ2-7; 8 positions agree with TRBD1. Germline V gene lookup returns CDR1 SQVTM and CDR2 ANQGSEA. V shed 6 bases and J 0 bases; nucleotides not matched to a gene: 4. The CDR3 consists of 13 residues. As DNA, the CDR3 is TGCAGCGTGGTTGGACAGGGCTCCTACGAGCAGTACTTC. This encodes CSVVGQGSYEQYF.

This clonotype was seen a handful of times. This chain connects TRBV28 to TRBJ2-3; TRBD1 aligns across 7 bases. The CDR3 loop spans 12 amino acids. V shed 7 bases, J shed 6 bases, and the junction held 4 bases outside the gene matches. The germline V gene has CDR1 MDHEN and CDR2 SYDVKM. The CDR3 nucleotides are TGTGCCAGCAACGACAGGGTCGATACGCAGTATTTT. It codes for CASNDRVDTQYF.

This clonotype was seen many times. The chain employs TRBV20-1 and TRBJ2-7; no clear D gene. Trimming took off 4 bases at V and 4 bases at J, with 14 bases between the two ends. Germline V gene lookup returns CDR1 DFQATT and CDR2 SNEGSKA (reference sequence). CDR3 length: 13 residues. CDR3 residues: CSATSGSTYEQYF. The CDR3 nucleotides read TGCAGTGCTACGTCCGGCAGTACTTACGAGCAGTACTTC.

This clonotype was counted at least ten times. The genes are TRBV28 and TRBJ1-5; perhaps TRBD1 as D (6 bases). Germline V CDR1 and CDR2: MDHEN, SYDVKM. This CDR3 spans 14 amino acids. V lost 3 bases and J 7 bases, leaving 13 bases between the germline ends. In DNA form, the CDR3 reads TGTGCCAGCAGTTTCCTCAGGGGAGGGCAGCCCCAGCATTTT. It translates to CASSFLRGGQPQHF.

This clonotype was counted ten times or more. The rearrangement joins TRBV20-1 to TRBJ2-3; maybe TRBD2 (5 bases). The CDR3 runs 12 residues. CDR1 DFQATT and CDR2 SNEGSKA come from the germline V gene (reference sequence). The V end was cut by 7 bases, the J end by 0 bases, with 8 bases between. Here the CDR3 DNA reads TGCAGTGTCGCGGGCAGCACAGATACGCAGTATTTT. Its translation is CSVAGSTDTQYF.